This TCR beta chain derives from a study of blood T cell repertoires in COVID-19. TCRdb's copy holds only in-frame clones and misses some; the assay was immunoSEQ multiplex PCR. This sample has around 400,000 clones, with about nine tenths found just once. Trimming removed 6 bases at V and 0 bases at J, with 8 bases between. Germline assignment: CDR1 MNHEY and CDR2 SMNVEV (reference sequence). The length of the CDR3 is 13 residues. The chain is built from TRBV27 and TRBJ1-2, with D maybe TRBD1 (5 bases). The source of this sequence is a woman aged 25 to 39 who had recovered from COVID-19. The sample was PBMCs or T cells enriched from blood (not recorded which). The CDR3 protein is CASRQDSNYGYTF. Written as DNA, the CDR3 is TGTGCCAGCAGACAGGATTCTAACTATGGCTACACCTTC.